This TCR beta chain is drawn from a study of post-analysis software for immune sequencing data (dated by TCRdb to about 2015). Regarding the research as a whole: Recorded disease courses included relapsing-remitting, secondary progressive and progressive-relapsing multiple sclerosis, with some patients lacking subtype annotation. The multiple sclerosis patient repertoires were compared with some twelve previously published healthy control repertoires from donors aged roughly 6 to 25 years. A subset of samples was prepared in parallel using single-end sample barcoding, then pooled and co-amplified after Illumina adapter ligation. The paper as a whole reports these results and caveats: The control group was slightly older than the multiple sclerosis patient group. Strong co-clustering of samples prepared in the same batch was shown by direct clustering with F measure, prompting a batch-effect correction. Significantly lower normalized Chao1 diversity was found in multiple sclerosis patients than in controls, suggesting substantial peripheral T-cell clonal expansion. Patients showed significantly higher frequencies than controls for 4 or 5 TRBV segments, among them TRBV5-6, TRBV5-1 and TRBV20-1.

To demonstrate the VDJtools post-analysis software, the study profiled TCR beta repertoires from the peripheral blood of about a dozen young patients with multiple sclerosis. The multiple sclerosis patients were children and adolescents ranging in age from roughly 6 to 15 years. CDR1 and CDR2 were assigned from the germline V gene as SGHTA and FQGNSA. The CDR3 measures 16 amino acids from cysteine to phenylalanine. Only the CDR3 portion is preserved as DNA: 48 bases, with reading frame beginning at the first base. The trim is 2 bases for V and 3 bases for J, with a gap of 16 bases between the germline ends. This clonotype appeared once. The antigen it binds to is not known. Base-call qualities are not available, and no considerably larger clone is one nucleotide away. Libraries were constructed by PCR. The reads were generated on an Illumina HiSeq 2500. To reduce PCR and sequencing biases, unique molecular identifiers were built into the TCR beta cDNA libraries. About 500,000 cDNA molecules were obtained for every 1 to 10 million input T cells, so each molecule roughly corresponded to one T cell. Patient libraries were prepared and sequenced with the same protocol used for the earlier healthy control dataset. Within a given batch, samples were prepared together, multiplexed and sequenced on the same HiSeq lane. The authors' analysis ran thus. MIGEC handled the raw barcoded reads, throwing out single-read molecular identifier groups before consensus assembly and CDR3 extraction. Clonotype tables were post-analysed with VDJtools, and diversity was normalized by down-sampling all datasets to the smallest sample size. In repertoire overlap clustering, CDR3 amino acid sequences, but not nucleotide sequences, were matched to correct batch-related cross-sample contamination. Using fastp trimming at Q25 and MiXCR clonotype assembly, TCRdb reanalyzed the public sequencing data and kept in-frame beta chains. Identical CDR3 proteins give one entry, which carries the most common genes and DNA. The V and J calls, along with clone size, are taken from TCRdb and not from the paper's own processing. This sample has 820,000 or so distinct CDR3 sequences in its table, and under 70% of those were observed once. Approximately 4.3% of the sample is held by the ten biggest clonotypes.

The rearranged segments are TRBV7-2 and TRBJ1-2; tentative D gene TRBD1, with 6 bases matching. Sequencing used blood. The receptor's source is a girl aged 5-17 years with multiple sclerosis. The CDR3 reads CASSLNNARGYYGYTF. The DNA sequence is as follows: TGTGCCAGCAGCTTAAACAACGCCAGGGGTTACTATGGCTACACCTTC.